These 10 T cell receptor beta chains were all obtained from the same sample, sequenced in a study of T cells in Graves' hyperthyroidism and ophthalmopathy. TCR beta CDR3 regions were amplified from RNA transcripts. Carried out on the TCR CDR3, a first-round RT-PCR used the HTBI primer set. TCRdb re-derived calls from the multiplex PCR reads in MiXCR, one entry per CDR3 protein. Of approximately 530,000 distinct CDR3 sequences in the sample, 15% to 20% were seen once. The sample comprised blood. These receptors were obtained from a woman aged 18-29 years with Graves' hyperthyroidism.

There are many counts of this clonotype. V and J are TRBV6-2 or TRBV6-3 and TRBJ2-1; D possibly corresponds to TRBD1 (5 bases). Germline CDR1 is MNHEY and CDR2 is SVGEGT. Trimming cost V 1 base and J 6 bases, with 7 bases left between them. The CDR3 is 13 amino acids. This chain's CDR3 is CASSYFRVNEQFF. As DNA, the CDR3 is TGTGCCAGCAGTTACTTCAGGGTCAATGAGCAGTTCTTC.

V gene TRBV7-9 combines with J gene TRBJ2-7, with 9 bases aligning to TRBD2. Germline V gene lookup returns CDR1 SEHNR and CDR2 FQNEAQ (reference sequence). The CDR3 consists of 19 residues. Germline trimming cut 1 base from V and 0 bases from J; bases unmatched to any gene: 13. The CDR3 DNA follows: TGTGCCAGCAGCTTAGTTGCCGGACTAGCGTCTGGGAGCTCCTACGAGCAGTACTTC. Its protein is CASSLVAGLASGSSYEQYF. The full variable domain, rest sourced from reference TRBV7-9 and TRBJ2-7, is DTGVSQNPRHKITKRGQNVTFRCDPISEHNRLYWYRQTLGQGPEFLTYFQNEAQLEKSRLLSDRFSAERPKGSFSTLEIQRTEQGDSAMYLCASSLVAGLASGSSYEQYFGPGTRLTVT.

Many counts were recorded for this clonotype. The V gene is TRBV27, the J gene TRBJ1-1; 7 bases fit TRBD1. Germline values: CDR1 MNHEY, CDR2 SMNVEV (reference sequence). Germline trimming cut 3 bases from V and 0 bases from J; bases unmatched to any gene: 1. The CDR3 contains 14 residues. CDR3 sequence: CASSFRGVNTEAFF. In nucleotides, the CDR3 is TGTGCCAGCAGTTTCAGGGGGGTGAACACTGAAGCTTTCTTT.

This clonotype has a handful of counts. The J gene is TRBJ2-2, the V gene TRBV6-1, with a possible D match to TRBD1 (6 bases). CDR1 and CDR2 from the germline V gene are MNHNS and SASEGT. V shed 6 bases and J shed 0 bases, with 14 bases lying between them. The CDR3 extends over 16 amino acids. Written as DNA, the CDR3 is TGTGCCAGCAGACACAGAGACAGGTCGAACACCGGGGAGCTGTTTTTT. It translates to CASRHRDRSNTGELFF.

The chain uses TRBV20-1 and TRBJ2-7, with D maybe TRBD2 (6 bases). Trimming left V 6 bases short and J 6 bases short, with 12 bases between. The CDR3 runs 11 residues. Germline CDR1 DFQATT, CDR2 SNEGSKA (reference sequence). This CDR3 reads CSASSVTEQYF. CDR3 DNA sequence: TGCAGTGCCTCTAGCGTCACCGAGCAGTACTTC.

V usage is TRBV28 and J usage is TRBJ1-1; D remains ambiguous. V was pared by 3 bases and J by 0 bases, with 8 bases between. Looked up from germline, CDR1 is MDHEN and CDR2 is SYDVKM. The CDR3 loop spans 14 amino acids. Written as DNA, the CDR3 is TGTGCCAGCAGTTTTGATGTCATGAACACTGAAGCTTTCTTT. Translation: CASSFDVMNTEAFF.

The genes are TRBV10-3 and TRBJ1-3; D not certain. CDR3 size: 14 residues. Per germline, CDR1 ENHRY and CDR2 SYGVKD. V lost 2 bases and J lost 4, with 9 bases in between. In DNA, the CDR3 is TGTGCCATCAGTGAGATGGTATCAGGAAACACCATATATTTT. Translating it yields CAISEMVSGNTIYF.

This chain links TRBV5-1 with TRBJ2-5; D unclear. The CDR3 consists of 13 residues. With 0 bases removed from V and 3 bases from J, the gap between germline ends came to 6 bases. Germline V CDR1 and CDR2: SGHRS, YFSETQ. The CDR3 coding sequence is TGCGCCAGCAGCTTGGGATGGGAAGAGACCCAGTACTTC. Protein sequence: CASSLGWEETQYF.

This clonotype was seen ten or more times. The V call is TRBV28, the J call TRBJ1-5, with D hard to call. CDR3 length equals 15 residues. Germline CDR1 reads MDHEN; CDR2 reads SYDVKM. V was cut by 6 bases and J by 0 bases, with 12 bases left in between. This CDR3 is CASRRIFYSNQPQHF. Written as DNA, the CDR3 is TGTGCCAGCAGAAGGATCTTCTATAGCAATCAGCCCCAGCATTTT.

The CDR3, as DNA: TGTGCCAGCAGCCAAGATCTAGAGTATGAGCAGTTCTTC. Encoded protein: CASSQDLEYEQFF. This rearrangement joins TRBV4-2 to TRBJ2-1; no reliable D call. The CDR3 covers 13 residues. Germline assignment: CDR1 LGHNA and CDR2 YNFKEQ. Trimming shortened V by 0 bases and J by 8 bases, and 8 bases separated the two germline ends.